This entry lists 10 T cell receptor beta chains sequenced from one sample in a study of blood T cells in healthy people across ages (dated by TCRdb to the mid-2010s). The library came from 5' RACE. TCRdb shows the sequencer as Illumina HiSeq 2500. A second PCR of about 6 to 11 cycles was performed with a sample-barcoded 5' primer and a J-beta primer mix. TCRdb took the public reads, trimmed them with fastp at Q25, ran MiXCR for clone calling and kept in-frame beta chains. Here each entry gathers all rows of one CDR3 protein and keeps the most common genes and DNA. The sample table lists 700,000 to 1,000,000 distinct CDR3 sequences, 40% to 50% of them with a count of one. The leading ten clones occupy about a fifth of the sample. What was sequenced was blood. These receptors were obtained from a man in his sixties in good health.

This clonotype has only a few counts. The rearrangement links TRBV6-5 to TRBJ1-1; TRBD1 agrees at 8 bases. Germline values: CDR1 MNHEY, CDR2 SVGAGI. The length of the CDR3 is 14 residues. Trimming cost V 6 bases and J 1 base; bases outside gene matches: 4. For the CDR3, the DNA is TGTGCCAGCAGGCAGGGGGCAAAGAACACTGAAGCTTTCTTT. This translates into CASRQGAKNTEAFF.

This clonotype occurred once. The chain uses TRBV20-1 and TRBJ2-1, with 7 bases identical to TRBD2. The J call may be in error: the DNA end matches TRBJ2-7 better. This CDR3 comprises 15 residues. CDR1 DFQATT and CDR2 SNEGSKA come from the germline V gene (reference sequence). The CDR3 DNA reads TGCAGTGCTAGAGTGGGCGGGGGAGTCTACAATGAGCAGTACTTC. It specifies CSARVGGGVYNEQYF.

Only a few counts were recorded for this clonotype. J is TRBJ2-5 and V is TRBV7-2; TRBD2 matches at 8 bases. J was trimmed by 5 bases and V by 2 bases; bases with no gene match: 7. In germline, CDR1 is SGHTA, CDR2 FQGNSA. The CDR3 is made up of 15 amino acids. DNA of the CDR3: TGTGCCAGCAGCTTATATCCGGGGGGGGAGGAGACCCAGTACTTC. It is translated as CASSLYPGGEETQYF. The variable domain in full, completed from reference TRBV7-2 and TRBJ2-5, reads GAGVSQSPSNKVTEKGKDVELRCDPISGHTALYWYRQSLGQGLEFLIYFQGNSAPDKSGLPSDRFSAERTGGSVSTLTIQRTQQEDSAVYLCASSLYPGGEETQYFGPGTRLLVL.

The J gene is TRBJ2-2, the V gene TRBV24-1; weak D call: TRBD1 (5 bases). The germline V and J ends were trimmed by 5 bases and 4 bases, with 10 bases remaining between them. CDR1 KGHDR and CDR2 SFDVKD come from the germline V gene. The CDR3 consists of 14 residues. CDR3 sequence reads: CATSGAGPTGELFF. The CDR3 DNA follows: TGTGCCACCAGTGGGGCAGGGCCCACCGGGGAGCTGTTTTTT.

The chain carries TRBV6-2 or TRBV6-3 and TRBJ2-5; D may be TRBD2 (5 bases). Trimming pared 0 bases from V and 2 bases from J, leaving 13 bases between. The germline CDR1 and CDR2 sequences are MNHEY and SVGEGT. The CDR3 is 16 residues long. In DNA, the CDR3 is TGTGCCAGCAGTTACTCGCGTCCCGGGGAGCAAGAGACCCAGTACTTC. This gives the protein CASSYSRPGEQETQYF.

The CDR3 bases are TGTGCCAGCAGCGTTGGGGACAACCCGGGCGAGCAGTACTTC. Its translation is CASSVGDNPGEQYF. V gene TRBV9 combines with J gene TRBJ2-5, with D tentatively TRBD1 (6 bases). The DNA end lines up better with TRBJ2-7; the J call may be wrong. The CDR3 length is 14 residues. Germline CDR1 is SGDLS and CDR2 is YYNGEE.

This clonotype was seen many times. The genes are TRBV25-1 and TRBJ2-7; no clear D gene. CDR3 length: 12 residues. The germline V and J ends were trimmed by 3 bases and 0 bases, with 3 bases remaining between them. Germline V gene lookup returns CDR1 MGHDK and CDR2 SYGVNS. The CDR3 is CASSDPSYEQYF. DNA for the CDR3: TGTGCCAGCAGTGACCCCTCCTACGAGCAGTACTTC.

The rearrangement links TRBV6-2 or TRBV6-3 to TRBJ2-5; D is unclear. The CDR3 is 15 amino acids. The ends were cut back, 3 bases at V and 4 bases at J, with 15 bases in the middle. CDR1 MNHEY and CDR2 SVGEGT come from the germline V gene. CDR3: CASSYLTIGVETQYF. In DNA form, the CDR3 reads TGTGCCAGCAGTTATCTGACAATTGGGGTAGAGACCCAGTACTTC.

The chain links TRBV5-1 to TRBJ1-4; TRBD1 agrees at 7 bases. CDR3 length equals 14 residues. Germline CDR1 is SGHRS and CDR2 is YFSETQ. V was pared by 4 bases and J by 4 bases, with 4 bases of the junction left unmatched. CDR3 nucleotides: TGCGCCAGCAGCCGGACAGGAGATAATGAAAAACTGTTTTTT. As protein: CASSRTGDNEKLFF.

This clonotype came up a few times. This chain joins TRBV5-1 and TRBJ1-6; D not certain. V was pared by 4 bases and J by 10 bases, with 15 bases between. The CDR3 runs to 14 residues. Germline CDR1 is SGHRS and CDR2 is YFSETQ. The CDR3 region is CASSLEQLNSPLHF. The CDR3 nucleotides are TGCGCCAGCAGCCTTGAACAGCTAAACTCACCCCTCCACTTT.